These 3 T cell receptor beta chains came from one sample sequenced in a study of blood T cell repertoires in COVID-19. The data were produced by immunoSEQ multiplex PCR, yet TCRdb's version contains in-frame clones alone and is incomplete. The sample gives about 220,000 clones, 70% to 85% of which show up once; about 3.4% is in the top ten. Input material: PBMCs or T cells enriched from blood (not recorded which). The source is a woman aged 55-69 years who had recovered from COVID-19.

The chain uses TRBV7-2 and TRBJ1-5; D might be TRBD1 (6 bases). The CDR3 spans 14 residues. The germline CDR1 and CDR2 sequences are SGHTA and FQGNSA. Trimming removed 5 bases at V and 5 bases at J, with 13 bases between. CDR3 nucleotide sequence: TGTGCCAGCAGCCCTCAGGGGTCTCATCAGCCCCAGCATTTT. It is translated as CASSPQGSHQPQHF.

The CDR3 is CASSSQDRASATQYF. CDR3 nucleotides: TGTGCCAGCAGCTCCCAGGACAGGGCATCGGCGACCCAGTACTTC. The rearrangement joins TRBV7-2 to TRBJ2-5, with 8 nucleotides matching TRBD1. Trimming at V came to 4 bases and at J to 7 bases, leaving 11 bases not matched to a gene. CDR1 is SGHTA and CDR2 is FQGNSA in the germline V gene. CDR3 length: 15 amino acids.

The chain is built from TRBV5-1 and TRBJ2-5; 8 nucleotides line up with TRBD1. Germline-derived CDR1 and CDR2 are SGHRS and YFSETQ. The V segment lost 0 bases and the J segment 5 bases; nucleotides outside the gene matches: 6. CDR3 size: 15 residues. The CDR3 bases are TGCGCCAGCAGCTTGGTAGCAGGGGGCTGGGAGACCCAGTACTTC. It is translated as CASSLVAGGWETQYF.